This T cell receptor beta chain emerged from a study of blood T cell repertoires in COVID-19. This clone was detected once. Germline loops: CDR1 SGHKS, CDR2 YYEKEE (reference sequence). This CDR3 has 15 amino acids. The V segment lost 0 bases and the J segment 8 bases; nucleotides outside the gene matches: 7. Profiling relied on immunoSEQ multiplex PCR, and the TCRdb table lists in-frame clones only, not all of them. The sample carries about 480,000 clones, around 90% recorded once. V and J are TRBV5-5 and TRBJ1-4; TRBD1 matches at 7 bases. The specimen sequenced was peripheral blood. The clonotype originates from a woman between 45 and 60 years old with COVID-19, enrolled during active disease. CDR3 region: CASSLAEGAGEKLFF. CDR3 DNA sequence: TGTGCCAGCAGCTTGGCCGAGGGGGCAGGAGAAAAACTGTTTTTT. Full variable domain (outside the CDR3, taken from reference TRBV5-5 and TRBJ1-4): DAGVTQSPTHLIKTRGQQVTLRCSPISGHKSVSWYQQVLGQGPQFIFQYYEKEERGRGNFPDRFSARQFPNYSSELNVNALLLGDSALYLCASSLAEGAGEKLFFGSGTQLSVL.